A selection of T cell receptor beta chains follows, all from one sample in a study of cytomegalovirus exposure and HLA in healthy donors. Method: immunoSEQ multiplex PCR; TCRdb's copy keeps in-frame clones and lacks some. The sample has about 120,000 clones; 70% to 80% are singletons. Sequenced material: PBMCs. The receptors derive from a woman between 18 and 29 years old in good health and CMV-seronegative. CDR3s include the opening cysteine and the closing phenylalanine or tryptophan. Each record gives: D gene, V gene, clone size, J gene, CDR3 protein, CDR3 DNA. D genes are given only for firm matches. Clone size is given for some rows only: seen once, a few or many times, or a class if the clone is expanded.

D gene: TRBD2; V gene: TRBV7-8; clone size: -; J gene: TRBJ2-2; CDR3 protein: CASSLVASGGLNTGELFF; CDR3 DNA: TGTGCCAGCAGCTTAGTGGCTAGCGGGGGCTTGAACACCGGGGAGCTGTTTTTT
D gene: TRBD1; V gene: TRBV6-1; clone size: -; J gene: TRBJ1-2; CDR3 protein: CASSVTRDRESTF; CDR3 DNA: TGTGCCAGCAGTGTCACCCGGGACAGGGAGAGCACCTTC
D gene: TRBD1; V gene: TRBV7-8; clone size: -; J gene: TRBJ1-2; CDR3 protein: CASSPGTGGDYGYTF; CDR3 DNA: TGTGCCAGCAGCCCCGGGACAGGTGGAGACTATGGCTACACCTTC
D gene: TRBD1; V gene: TRBV9; clone size: -; J gene: TRBJ2-2; CDR3 protein: CASSDTDRGLNTGELFF; CDR3 DNA: TGTGCCAGCAGCGACACGGACAGGGGGCTTAACACCGGGGAGCTGTTTTTT
D gene: TRBD1; V gene: TRBV2; clone size: -; J gene: TRBJ1-1; CDR3 protein: CASSEDRGTEAFF; CDR3 DNA: TGTGCCAGCAGTGAGGACAGGGGGACTGAAGCTTTCTTT
D gene: TRBD1; V gene: TRBV18; clone size: -; J gene: TRBJ1-6; CDR3 protein: CASSEQGNSPLHF; CDR3 DNA: TGTGCCAGCTCCGAACAGGGGAATTCACCCCTCCACTTT
D gene: TRBD1; V gene: TRBV4-2; clone size: -; J gene: TRBJ1-1; CDR3 protein: CASSQDRRGVTEAFF; CDR3 DNA: TGTGCCAGCAGCCAAGATCGCAGGGGGGTTACTGAAGCTTTCTTT
D gene: -; V gene: TRBV25-1; clone size: -; J gene: TRBJ1-1; CDR3 protein: CASSEPSLRGTEAFF; CDR3 DNA: TGTGCCAGCAGTGAACCCTCGCTGAGAGGGACTGAAGCTTTCTTT
D gene: -; V gene: TRBV5-4; clone size: -; J gene: TRBJ2-5; CDR3 protein: CASSLATGNGWETQYF; CDR3 DNA: TGTGCCAGCAGCTTGGCTACAGGGAACGGCTGGGAGACCCAGTACTTC
D gene: TRBD1; V gene: TRBV5-4; clone size: few; J gene: TRBJ2-2; CDR3 protein: CASRVTGGKTGELFF; CDR3 DNA: TGTGCCAGCAGAGTGACAGGGGGAAAGACCGGGGAGCTGTTTTTT
D gene: -; V gene: TRBV4-1; clone size: -; J gene: TRBJ1-4; CDR3 protein: CASSQDAGLGGEKLFF; CDR3 DNA: TGCGCCAGCAGCCAAGATGCCGGGTTGGGTGGTGAAAAACTGTTTTTT
D gene: -; V gene: TRBV6-1; clone size: few; J gene: TRBJ1-4; CDR3 protein: CASRLTSLREKLFF; CDR3 DNA: TGTGCCAGCAGGCTAACTTCATTGCGGGAAAAACTGTTTTTT
D gene: -; V gene: TRBV6-6; clone size: few; J gene: TRBJ2-7; CDR3 protein: CASSYPRGRFHEQYF; CDR3 DNA: TGTGCCAGCAGTTACCCGCGGGGGCGCTTCCACGAGCAGTACTTC
D gene: -; V gene: TRBV18; clone size: -; J gene: TRBJ1-6; CDR3 protein: CASSPGPGSNSPLHF; CDR3 DNA: TGTGCCAGCTCACCTGGGCCAGGGTCGAATTCACCCCTCCACTTT
D gene: TRBD1; V gene: TRBV29-1; clone size: -; J gene: TRBJ1-2; CDR3 protein: CSVGDRGRHGYTF; CDR3 DNA: TGCAGCGTTGGGGACAGGGGGCGTCATGGCTACACCTTC
D gene: -; V gene: TRBV7-5; clone size: -; J gene: TRBJ2-1; CDR3 protein: CVRSIAGGREIYNEQFF; CDR3 DNA: TGTGTCAGAAGCATAGCTGGTGGGCGGGAGATCTACAATGAGCAGTTCTTC
D gene: TRBD1; V gene: TRBV2; clone size: -; J gene: TRBJ2-1; CDR3 protein: CASSVLGQGRGEQFF; CDR3 DNA: TGTGCCAGCAGTGTATTAGGACAGGGGAGGGGTGAGCAGTTCTTC
D gene: -; V gene: TRBV7-9; clone size: once; J gene: TRBJ2-7; CDR3 protein: CASSFTGYEQYF; CDR3 DNA: TGTGCCAGCAGCTTCACAGGCTACGAGCAGTACTTC
D gene: TRBD1; V gene: TRBV5-8; clone size: -; J gene: TRBJ1-2; CDR3 protein: CASSFGTDDGYTF; CDR3 DNA: TGTGCCAGCAGCTTTGGGACAGATGATGGCTACACCTTC
D gene: TRBD2; V gene: TRBV6-5; clone size: -; J gene: TRBJ2-3; CDR3 protein: CASSYWGLGTDTQYF; CDR3 DNA: TGTGCCAGCAGTTATTGGGGACTAGGGACAGATACGCAGTATTTT
D gene: TRBD1; V gene: TRBV19; clone size: -; J gene: TRBJ1-5; CDR3 protein: CGSRGANQPQHF; CDR3 DNA: TGTGGGAGCAGGGGGGCCAATCAGCCCCAGCATTTT
D gene: -; V gene: TRBV7-9; clone size: -; J gene: TRBJ2-1; CDR3 protein: CASSLAGASYNEQFF; CDR3 DNA: TGTGCCAGCAGCTTAGCGGGGGCCTCCTACAATGAGCAGTTCTTC
D gene: TRBD1; V gene: TRBV30; clone size: few; J gene: TRBJ1-1; CDR3 protein: CAWSPGDRGTEAFF; CDR3 DNA: TGTGCCTGGAGTCCCGGGGACAGAGGCACTGAAGCTTTCTTT
D gene: TRBD2; V gene: TRBV4-1; clone size: -; J gene: TRBJ2-1; CDR3 protein: CASSQDRGGGENNEQFF; CDR3 DNA: TGCGCCAGCAGCCAAGATCGGGGCGGGGGAGAAAATAATGAGCAGTTCTTC
D gene: -; V gene: TRBV30; clone size: -; J gene: TRBJ2-7; CDR3 protein: CAWSTWGVPGYEQYF; CDR3 DNA: TGTGCCTGGAGTACCTGGGGCGTACCTGGGTACGAGCAGTACTTC
D gene: TRBD1; V gene: TRBV7-9; clone size: -; J gene: TRBJ1-1; CDR3 protein: CASSPTGPGTEAFF; CDR3 DNA: TGTGCCAGCAGCCCGACAGGGCCGGGCACTGAAGCTTTCTTT
D gene: -; V gene: TRBV6-1; clone size: -; J gene: TRBJ1-1; CDR3 protein: CASSEGPQGEAFF; CDR3 DNA: TGTGCCAGCAGTGAAGGTCCTCAGGGAGAAGCTTTCTTT
D gene: -; V gene: TRBV11-1; clone size: few; J gene: TRBJ1-1; CDR3 protein: CASSLTGLKNTEAFF; CDR3 DNA: TGTGCCAGCAGCTTAACGGGACTTAAGAACACTGAAGCTTTCTTT
D gene: TRBD1; V gene: TRBV2; clone size: -; J gene: TRBJ1-6; CDR3 protein: CASRSRDSEDSPLHF; CDR3 DNA: TGTGCCAGCAGGAGCCGGGACAGCGAGGATTCACCCCTCCACTTT
D gene: -; V gene: TRBV5-1; clone size: -; J gene: TRBJ1-1; CDR3 protein: CATRFRGDTEAFF; CDR3 DNA: TGCGCCACCCGTTTTCGAGGCGACACTGAAGCTTTCTTT
D gene: -; V gene: TRBV10-1; clone size: -; J gene: TRBJ1-1; CDR3 protein: CASSDQGVSTEAFF; CDR3 DNA: TGCGCCAGCAGTGACCAGGGTGTGAGCACTGAAGCTTTCTTT
D gene: -; V gene: TRBV5-6; clone size: -; J gene: TRBJ1-3; CDR3 protein: CASSSLRGFSGNTIYF; CDR3 DNA: TGTGCCAGCAGCTCTTTAAGGGGATTCTCTGGAAACACCATATATTTT
D gene: TRBD1; V gene: TRBV10-3; clone size: -; J gene: TRBJ2-7; CDR3 protein: CAIRGGTGYEQYF; CDR3 DNA: TGTGCCATCAGGGGGGGGACAGGGTACGAGCAGTACTTC
D gene: -; V gene: TRBV7-2; clone size: -; J gene: TRBJ2-3; CDR3 protein: CASSLALGGKISTDTQYF; CDR3 DNA: TGTGCCAGCAGCTTAGCGCTTGGAGGGAAAATCAGCACAGATACGCAGTATTTT
D gene: -; V gene: TRBV10-3; clone size: -; J gene: TRBJ2-7; CDR3 protein: CAMAPGNYEQYF; CDR3 DNA: TGTGCCATGGCCCCAGGGAACTACGAGCAGTACTTC
D gene: -; V gene: TRBV11-2; clone size: -; J gene: TRBJ1-1; CDR3 protein: CASSLEGRGTEAFF; CDR3 DNA: TGTGCCAGCAGCTTAGAAGGCAGGGGCACTGAAGCTTTCTTT
D gene: -; V gene: TRBV7-2; clone size: -; J gene: TRBJ1-5; CDR3 protein: CASSSIGVYSNQPQHF; CDR3 DNA: TGTGCCAGCAGCTCCATAGGGGTATATAGCAATCAGCCCCAGCATTTT
D gene: -; V gene: TRBV9; clone size: -; J gene: TRBJ2-3; CDR3 protein: CASSFTGNFNTDTQYF; CDR3 DNA: TGTGCCAGCAGCTTCACAGGGAACTTTAACACAGATACGCAGTATTTT
D gene: -; V gene: TRBV6-5; clone size: -; J gene: TRBJ1-5; CDR3 protein: CASKVKPNQPQHF; CDR3 DNA: TGTGCCAGCAAAGTTAAGCCTAATCAGCCCCAGCATTTT
D gene: -; V gene: TRBV13; clone size: -; J gene: TRBJ1-2; CDR3 protein: CASSLGNPPSTSYGYTF; CDR3 DNA: TGTGCCAGCAGCTTAGGCAACCCCCCCAGTACGTCCTATGGCTACACCTTC
D gene: -; V gene: TRBV6-5; clone size: few; J gene: TRBJ2-5; CDR3 protein: CASSSGMGRETQYF; CDR3 DNA: TGTGCCAGCAGTTCAGGAATGGGCAGGGAGACCCAGTACTTC
D gene: -; V gene: TRBV4-1; clone size: -; J gene: TRBJ2-7; CDR3 protein: CASSPEARAIYEQYF; CDR3 DNA: TGCGCCAGCAGCCCGGAGGCCAGAGCGATCTACGAGCAGTACTTC
D gene: -; V gene: TRBV2; clone size: -; J gene: TRBJ1-1; CDR3 protein: CASSGVEAFF; CDR3 DNA: TGTGCCAGCAGTGGCGTAGAAGCTTTCTTT
D gene: -; V gene: TRBV7-9; clone size: -; J gene: TRBJ1-4; CDR3 protein: CASSLDGVGKLFF; CDR3 DNA: TGTGCCAGCAGCCTGGACGGGGTTGGGAAACTGTTTTTT